This is a list of T cell receptor beta chains from one sample in a study of OX40 agonist ivuxolimab in advanced cancers. Assay used: immunoSEQ multiplex PCR; TCRdb lists only in-frame clones, some missing. Found here are 30,000 to 45,000 clones, around four fifths of them singletons; the top ten hold approximately 12%. The sample in question was CD4+ or CD8+ T cells sorted from blood, obtained in a trial of the OX40 agonist ivuxolimab. All receptors come from an adult with an advanced solid tumor such as melanoma, head and neck, liver or kidney cancer. The CDR3 runs from the conserved cysteine through the conserved F or W. A D gene is named only where the DNA matches it firmly. Size values are once, few and many counts, or a class for expanded clones, and some rows have none.

>.|TRBV5-1|.|TRBJ2-5
CASSLEGRPGAETQYF
TGCGCCAGCAGCTTGGAGGGACGGCCAGGAGCAGAGACCCAGTACTTC
>.|TRBV7-8|.|TRBJ1-5
CASSLVGSNQPQHF
TGTGCCAGCAGCTTAGTGGGTAGCAATCAGCCCCAGCATTTT
>TRBD1|TRBV30|.|TRBJ2-1
CAWKGQEHNEQFF
TGTGCCTGGAAGGGACAGGAACACAATGAGCAGTTCTTC
>.|TRBV6-5|.|TRBJ1-5
CASSQGASNQPQHF
TGTGCCAGCAGTCAAGGGGCTAGCAATCAGCCCCAGCATTTT
>TRBD1|TRBV7-9|.|TRBJ2-7
CASSLAGDRGYEQYF
TGTGCCAGCAGTCTAGCCGGAGACAGGGGCTACGAGCAGTACTTC
>.|TRBV5-1|.|TRBJ2-1
CASSPQGGEQFF
TGCGCCAGCAGCCCTCAGGGGGGTGAGCAGTTCTTC
>.|TRBV6-5|.|TRBJ2-6
CASSYLSSGANVLTF
TGTGCCAGCAGTTACCTGAGCTCTGGGGCCAACGTCCTGACTTTC
>.|TRBV29-1|.|TRBJ2-7
CSVEEVTAPYEQYF
TGCAGCGTTGAAGAAGTAACGGCCCCCTACGAGCAGTACTTC
>.|TRBV4-1|.|TRBJ1-1
CASSLGGRTEAFF
TGCGCCAGCAGCCTCGGAGGGCGGACTGAAGCTTTCTTT
>TRBD2|TRBV13|.|TRBJ2-7
CASSLGLAGGVSYEQYF
TGTGCCAGCAGCCTAGGACTAGCGGGGGGAGTCTCCTACGAGCAGTACTTC
>.|TRBV5-6|.|TRBJ2-6
CASSFADTRLSGANVLTF
TGTGCCAGCAGCTTCGCGGACACCCGCCTATCTGGGGCCAACGTCCTGACTTTC
>TRBD2|TRBV7-9|.|TRBJ2-7
CASSRSGGDLYEQYF
TGTGCCAGCAGCCGCTCGGGGGGGGACCTCTACGAGCAGTACTTC
>TRBD1|TRBV30|.|TRBJ2-7
CAWSQGGTGAYEQYF
TGTGCCTGGAGTCAAGGGGGGACAGGGGCCTACGAGCAGTACTTC
>.|TRBV5-6|.|TRBJ2-3
CASRLPASPPDTQYF
TGTGCCAGCAGGCTTCCGGCCTCCCCCCCAGATACGCAGTATTTT
>TRBD1|TRBV11-2|.|TRBJ1-1
CASSLRQGVTEAFF
TGTGCCAGCAGCTTAAGACAGGGAGTAACTGAAGCTTTCTTT
>TRBD1|TRBV9|few|TRBJ1-1
CASSVGTGGNAFF
TGTGCCAGCAGCGTAGGGACAGGGGGTAACGCTTTCTTT
>.|TRBV5-4|.|TRBJ1-6
CASSLLGPSPLHF
TGTGCCAGCAGCTTGTTGGGACCTTCACCCCTCCACTTT
>.|TRBV28|.|TRBJ2-3
CASSGSGEDTQYF
TGTGCCAGCAGTGGGTCAGGGGAAGATACGCAGTATTTT
>.|TRBV19|.|TRBJ1-5
CASSRGHLNQPQHF
TGTGCCAGTAGTAGGGGCCACCTCAATCAGCCCCAGCATTTT
>TRBD1|TRBV2|.|TRBJ1-3
CASNGRGLLGSGNTIYF
TGTGCCAGCAACGGCAGGGGGCTCCTCGGCTCTGGAAACACCATATATTTT
>.|TRBV25-1|.|TRBJ1-2
CASSEGRTVINYGYTF
TGTGCCAGCAGTGAGGGAAGGACAGTAATAAACTATGGCTACACCTTC
>.|TRBV7-9|.|TRBJ1-1
CASSLAAGETEAFF
TGTGCCAGCAGCTTAGCGGCGGGGGAAACTGAAGCTTTCTTT
>TRBD2|TRBV4-1|.|TRBJ2-5
CASSEGVGGITETQYF
TGCGCCAGCAGCGAGGGCGTGGGGGGGATCACGGAGACCCAGTACTTC
>.|TRBV5-1|.|TRBJ1-2
CASSLGSGYGYTF
TGCGCCAGCAGCTTGGGATCAGGCTATGGCTACACCTTC
>.|TRBV15|.|TRBJ1-2
CATRSGGNYGYTF
TGTGCCACCAGGTCCGGGGGGAACTATGGCTACACCTTC
>.|TRBV2|.|TRBJ2-1
CASSEIWDSTNNEQFF
TGTGCCAGCAGTGAAATCTGGGACTCAACAAACAATGAGCAGTTCTTC
>TRBD1|TRBV29-1|.|TRBJ1-5
CSVYRGGLNSNQPQHF
TGCAGCGTTTACAGGGGAGGGCTAAATAGCAATCAGCCCCAGCATTTT
>.|TRBV29-1|.|TRBJ2-7
CSVEGEGGSHF
TGCAGCGTTGAAGGCGAAGGAGGTAGTCACTTC
>.|TRBV6-5|.|TRBJ1-1
CASSYPSLGTTEAFF
TGTGCCAGCAGTTACCCGAGTTTGGGGACCACTGAAGCTTTCTTT
>.|TRBV19|.|TRBJ1-2
CASTPDRFAGYTF
TGTGCCAGTACCCCCGACAGGTTTGCTGGCTACACCTTC
>TRBD2|TRBV30|.|TRBJ2-1
CAHPGLPNEQFF
TGTGCCCACCCGGGACTACCTAATGAGCAGTTCTTC
>.|TRBV19|.|TRBJ2-5
CASSIDRPGGAQYF
TGTGCCAGTAGTATCGACAGGCCCGGAGGGGCCCAGTACTTC
>.|TRBV6-1|.|TRBJ1-5
CASTAGWAQPQHF
TGTGCCAGCACTGCAGGGTGGGCTCAGCCCCAGCATTTT
>.|TRBV27|.|TRBJ2-3
CASKWDVSTDTQYF
TGTGCCAGCAAGTGGGACGTAAGCACAGATACGCAGTATTTT
>.|TRBV10-1|.|TRBJ2-3
CASTDGGTDTQYF
TGCGCCAGCACTGACGGGGGCACAGATACGCAGTATTTT
>.|TRBV27|once|TRBJ1-1
CASSFSGNTEAFF
TGTGCCAGCAGTTTTTCGGGGAACACTGAAGCTTTCTTT
>TRBD1|TRBV6-6|.|TRBJ2-5
CASSQGQVVKTQYF
TGTGCCAGCAGTCAGGGACAGGTCGTAAAGACCCAGTACTTC
>.|TRBV30|.|TRBJ2-3
CAWSRQGLSTDTQYF
TGTGCCTGGAGTCGACAGGGACTTAGCACAGATACGCAGTATTTT
>.|TRBV4-2|.|TRBJ1-1
CASSQERGWTEAFF
TGTGCCAGCAGCCAAGAGCGGGGGTGGACTGAAGCTTTCTTT
>.|TRBV9|.|TRBJ2-7
CASSDDEGPDEQYF
TGTGCCAGCAGCGACGACGAGGGGCCGGACGAGCAGTACTTC
>TRBD2|TRBV6-6|.|TRBJ2-7
CASSRDHSGGAGEQYF
TGTGCCAGCAGCCGAGATCACAGCGGGGGGGCAGGGGAGCAGTACTTC
>.|TRBV6-5|few|TRBJ1-1
CASSYGAPSGTEAFF
TGTGCCAGCAGTTACGGGGCACCCTCGGGGACTGAAGCTTTCTTT
>TRBD1|TRBV11-2|few|TRBJ1-4
CASSLRGQGAFDEKLFF
TGTGCCAGCAGCTTACGAGGACAGGGGGCCTTCGATGAAAAACTGTTTTTT
>.|TRBV27|.|TRBJ2-7
CASSPQQGIGYEQYF
TGTGCCAGCAGTCCTCAACAGGGAATCGGATACGAGCAGTACTTC
>.|TRBV28|.|TRBJ2-5
CASSLGEETQYF
TGTGCCAGCAGTTTAGGGGAAGAGACCCAGTACTTC
>.|TRBV11-2|once|TRBJ1-3
CASSLGHLTSSGNTIYF
TGTGCCAGCAGCTTAGGACACCTAACATCCTCTGGAAACACCATATATTTT
>.|TRBV5-1|.|TRBJ1-3
CASSWDLSFLYSGNTIYF
TGCGCCAGCAGTTGGGATCTCTCTTTCCTTTACTCTGGAAACACCATATATTTT
>TRBD1|TRBV19|.|TRBJ1-1
CASSRLTPRGLDRTEAFF
TGTGCCAGTAGTCGACTGACCCCCAGGGGGCTTGATCGGACTGAAGCTTTCTTT
>.|TRBV5-1|.|TRBJ2-1
CASSEGRSYNEQFF
TGCGCCAGCAGCGAGGGGCGGTCCTACAATGAGCAGTTCTTC
>TRBD1|TRBV18|.|TRBJ2-7
CASSPQGAHEQYF
TGTGCCAGCTCACCACAGGGGGCCCACGAGCAGTACTTC
>.|TRBV30|few|TRBJ1-2
CAWSVEADYGYTF
TGTGCCTGGAGTGTAGAAGCAGACTATGGCTACACCTTC
>.|TRBV28|once|TRBJ1-2
CASSLPLAVSYTF
TGTGCCAGCAGTTTACCCCTAGCAGTAAGCTACACCTTC
>.|TRBV10-3|.|TRBJ2-7
CAISESLGASYEQYF
TGTGCCATCAGTGAGAGTCTTGGGGCGTCCTACGAGCAGTACTTC
>.|TRBV7-9|few|TRBJ1-1
CASSSVANTEAFF
TGTGCCAGCAGCTCTGTTGCGAACACTGAAGCTTTCTTT